These T cell receptor beta chains were read from a single sample in a study of cytomegalovirus exposure and HLA in healthy donors. TCRdb's copy holds only in-frame clones and misses some; the assay was immunoSEQ multiplex PCR. The table lists 90,000 to 110,000 clones, 81% of them singletons. The source material was PBMCs. The source is a woman between 25 and 40 years old in good health and CMV-seronegative. Both conserved end residues are part of each CDR3. D genes are given only for firm matches. Clone size, where shown, is once, few, many, or a class for clones that have expanded.

D	V	J	size	DNA	CDR3
NA	TRBV9	TRBJ2-7	NA	TGTGCCAGCAGCGTATCGCGGGGCCCCTACGAGCAGTACTTC	CASSVSRGPYEQYF
TRBD1	TRBV10-3	TRBJ2-7	NA	TGTGCCATCAGTGAGAAAGACAGGGGGAGCTCCTACGAGCAGTACTTC	CAISEKDRGSSYEQYF
TRBD2	TRBV5-1	TRBJ2-7	once	TGCGCCAGCAGCTTGGGGGGGGGCGAGCAGTACTTC	CASSLGGGEQYF
TRBD2	TRBV9	TRBJ2-5	few	TGTGCCAGCAGCGTAGGTGCGGGAGCTGAAGAGACCCAGTACTTC	CASSVGAGAEETQYF
NA	TRBV28	TRBJ2-6	NA	TGTACCAGCAGTTCTCGCCCGGGGAATGGGGCCAACGTCCTGACTTTC	CTSSSRPGNGANVLTF
NA	TRBV7-9	TRBJ2-1	NA	TGTGCCAGCAGCCAAGGGGGACAAGAGCAGTTCTTC	CASSQGGQEQFF
TRBD2	TRBV19	TRBJ2-1	NA	TGTGCCAGTAGAAGCCGGGCTAGCGGGAGTAGTGGCTCCTACAATGAGCAGTTCTTC	CASRSRASGSSGSYNEQFF
TRBD2	TRBV19	TRBJ2-4	NA	TGTGCCAGTAGTATTGGACTAGCGGAAGCCAAAAACATTCAGTACTTC	CASSIGLAEAKNIQYF
NA	TRBV5-4	TRBJ1-4	NA	TGTGCCAGCAGCACGGGAGGAACTAATGAAAAACTGTTTTTT	CASSTGGTNEKLFF
NA	TRBV29-1	TRBJ2-1	NA	TGCAGCGTGGTTGGTTCGGTGAGCCACTACAATGAGCAGTTCTTC	CSVVGSVSHYNEQFF
TRBD1	TRBV5-1	TRBJ1-2	NA	TGCGCCAGCAGCCCCGGACAGGGGACTAACTATGGCTACACCTTC	CASSPGQGTNYGYTF
NA	TRBV9	TRBJ2-2	few	TGTGCCAGCAGCGTAGCTACGGGAGTCAGCACCGGGGAGCTGTTTTTT	CASSVATGVSTGELFF
TRBD2	TRBV5-1	TRBJ2-1	once	TGCGCCAGCAGCTCACCGGGACTAAGGGTAGGTGAGCAGTTCTTC	CASSSPGLRVGEQFF
NA	TRBV19	TRBJ1-2	NA	TGTGCCAGTCGCTCAGTTCCCGGCTACACCTTC	CASRSVPGYTF
TRBD1	TRBV11-3	TRBJ2-3	NA	TGTGCCAGCAGCTTAGTTGGCGGTCAGGGGGCCACAGATACGCAGTATTTT	CASSLVGGQGATDTQYF
TRBD1	TRBV5-8	TRBJ1-1	NA	TGTGCCAGCAGTTATAGACAGGGTGAAGCTTTCTTT	CASSYRQGEAFF
NA	TRBV4-1	TRBJ2-2	NA	TGCGCCAGCAGCCAGGCCACAGGGTGGACCGGGGAGCTGTTTTTT	CASSQATGWTGELFF
NA	TRBV2	TRBJ2-7	NA	TGTGCCAGCAGTGTGGCGGGCGCCCGGGCCCCACTTTTTAGGCCGAAACACTACGAGCAGTACTTC	CASSVAGARAPLFRPKHYEQYF
NA	TRBV7-8	TRBJ1-1	NA	TGTGCCAGCAGCCCCCCCGTGGGTAGCGCTGAAGCTTTCTTT	CASSPPVGSAEAFF
NA	TRBV30	TRBJ2-1	NA	TGTGCCTGGACAGGCCCGGACTTACTTCAGAATGAGCAGTTCTTC	CAWTGPDLLQNEQFF
NA	TRBV2	TRBJ2-5	NA	TGTGCCAGCAGATTCTCAAGGGGCGAGACCCAGTACTTC	CASRFSRGETQYF
NA	TRBV19	TRBJ2-1	NA	TGTGCCAGTAGTATAATCGCGAGCTCCTACAATGAGCAGTTCTTC	CASSIIASSYNEQFF
TRBD2	TRBV27	TRBJ2-7	NA	TGTGCCAGCAGTTTTAGCGGGAAGAATTCCTACGAGCAGTACTTC	CASSFSGKNSYEQYF
TRBD2	TRBV10-3	TRBJ2-7	NA	TGTGCCATCAGTCCCCGGGGGGGATACTACGAGCAGTACTTC	CAISPRGGYYEQYF
TRBD2	TRBV6-5	TRBJ2-7	NA	TGTGCCAGCAGTTACCAAGGACTAGCCCCCACCCGCGAGCAGTACTTC	CASSYQGLAPTREQYF
TRBD1	TRBV2	TRBJ1-4	NA	TGTGCCAGCACTACAGGGACAGGGGAGGCCATAACTAATGAAAAACTGTTTTTT	CASTTGTGEAITNEKLFF
TRBD1	TRBV9	TRBJ2-2	NA	TGTGCCAGCAGCGCCCGGACAGGGAACACCGGGGAGCTGTTTTTT	CASSARTGNTGELFF
NA	TRBV7-9	TRBJ1-1	NA	TGTTCCAGCAGCTTATGGTCCGGGGGTGGGAACACTGAAGCTTTCTTT	CSSSLWSGGGNTEAFF